What follows describes a single TCR beta chain. This entry is derived from a study of blood T cell repertoires in COVID-19. As for the study in general: COVID-19 samples, acute and convalescent, were from the United States, Italy and Spain. Sources were T cells, B-cell-depleted T cells, or PBMCs; the material itself was cDNA or gDNA.

The germline gives CDR1 LNHDA, CDR2 SQIVND (reference sequence). CDR3 length equals 11 residues. Trimming removed 11 bases from V and 5 bases from J, with 9 bases in between. Original data processing: Reference gene primer amplification gave nucleated cell count estimates. The data were produced by immunoSEQ multiplex PCR, yet TCRdb's version contains in-frame clones alone and is incomplete. V, J and clone size are those of that table, while D and trimming were read from the DNA. The table shows around 300,000 clones, with 80% to 90% occurring only once. This clonotype was sampled from a woman in her 70s with acute or convalescent COVID-19. Sequencing input: peripheral blood. The J gene is TRBJ1-4, the V gene TRBV19; the D is unclear. CDR3 in amino acids: CAARSNEKLFF. CDR3 DNA sequence: TGTGCCGCACGGTCGAATGAAAAACTGTTTTTT.